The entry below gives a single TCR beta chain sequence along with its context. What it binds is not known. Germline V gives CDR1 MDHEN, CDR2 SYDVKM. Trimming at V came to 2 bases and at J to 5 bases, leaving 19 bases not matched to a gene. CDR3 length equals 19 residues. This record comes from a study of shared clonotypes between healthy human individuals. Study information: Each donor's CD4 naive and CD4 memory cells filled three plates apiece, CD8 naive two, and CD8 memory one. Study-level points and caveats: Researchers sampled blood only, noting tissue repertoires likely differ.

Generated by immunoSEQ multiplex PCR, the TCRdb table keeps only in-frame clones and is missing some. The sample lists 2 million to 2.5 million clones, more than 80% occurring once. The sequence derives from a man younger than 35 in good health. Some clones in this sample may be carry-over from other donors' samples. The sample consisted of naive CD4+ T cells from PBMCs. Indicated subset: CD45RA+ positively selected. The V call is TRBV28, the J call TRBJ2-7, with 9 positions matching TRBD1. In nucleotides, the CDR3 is TGTGCCAGCAGTTTAGGGGAGGACTTCTTCCCGGGACAGGGCCACGAGCAGTACTTC. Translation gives CASSLGEDFFPGQGHEQYF.